The clone carrying this T cell receptor (beta chain) was detected only a few times. TCRdb redid the calling of the RT-PCR reads with MiXCR, one entry per CDR3 protein. Of 500,000 to 550,000 distinct CDR3 sequences in the sample, around 7.9% were seen once. These data originate in a study of response to subunit inactivated influenza vaccine. Germline V lookup: CDR1 LNHNV, CDR2 YYDKDF (reference sequence). The CDR3 consists of 16 residues. The V gene end was trimmed by 4 bases and the J gene end by 4 bases; junction bases not matched to a gene: 10. The sequence came from a man between 50 and 69 years old who received an inactivated influenza vaccine. Source: PBMCs from blood, taken roughly 24 months after vaccination. The chain has TRBV15 and TRBJ2-3, with 8 bases fitting TRBD2. The CDR3 bases are TGTGCCACCAGCAAGCACGTTAGCGGGGCCTCAGATACGCAGTATTTT. This encodes CATSKHVSGASDTQYF.